A single sample is the source of the 10 T cell receptor beta chains below, sequenced in a study of vaccination effects on CD4 cells after COVID-19. Data came from immunoSEQ multiplex PCR; TCRdb stores just in-frame clones and leaves some out. The sample records approximately 61,000 clones, about 78% being singletons. These receptors have no identified antigens. Having been cultured for roughly 10 days, the cells underwent CD4+ T cell isolation. Participants received two doses of either the BNT162b2 or mRNA-1273 vaccine. The starting material was CD4+ T cells from PBMCs cultured without peptide, obtained after COVID-19 vaccination. All receptors come from a human donor who received a COVID-19 vaccine.

The chain couples TRBV5-1 to TRBJ2-2; 9 positions match TRBD2. The CDR3 consists of 14 residues. The V gene's germline CDR1 is SGHRS and CDR2 YFSETQ. The ends lost 5 bases at V and 6 bases at J; junction bases unmatched: 5. The DNA for the CDR3 is TGCGCCAGCAGAGAGCGGGGGGTTTCCGGGGAGCTGTTTTTT. The encoded protein is CASRERGVSGELFF.

The rearrangement joins TRBV11-2 to TRBJ2-2; D unclear. Deletions cut 0 bases from V and 1 base from J, with 6 bases between. The V gene's germline CDR1 is SGHAT and CDR2 FQNNGV. CDR3 length: 15 amino acids. The CDR3 nucleotides are TGTGCCAGCAGCTTAGAAGCTGTGAACACCGGGGAGCTGTTTTTT. This codes for CASSLEAVNTGELFF.

The chain links TRBV5-1 to TRBJ2-7; D uncertain. The CDR3 length is 14 residues. V lost 0 bases, J lost 3 bases, and 10 bases lay in between. Germline V gene sequence: CDR1 SGHRS, CDR2 YFSETQ. CDR3 loop: CASSLGDYLYEQYF. Written as DNA, the CDR3 is TGCGCCAGCAGCTTGGGAGATTATCTCTACGAGCAGTACTTC.

The V call is TRBV6-2 or TRBV6-3, the J call TRBJ2-7; 7 bases align to TRBD1. This CDR3 has 15 amino acids. Trimming removed 5 bases from V and 1 base from J; junction bases left unmatched: 8. CDR1 is MNHEY, CDR2 SVGEGT, per germline. The CDR3, as DNA: TGTGCCAGCAGTCAAGGTGGCAGGGGGTCCTACGAGCAGTACTTC. This gives the protein CASSQGGRGSYEQYF.

This clone was seen a single time. V usage is TRBV7-2 and J usage is TRBJ1-1; D unresolved. V gave up 5 bases and J gave up 0 bases, with 7 bases separating them. CDR1 and CDR2 from the germline V gene are SGHTA and FQGNSA. The CDR3 length is 13 residues. DNA of the CDR3: TGTGCCAGCAGCCTGCAGCTGAACACTGAAGCTTTCTTT. Translation gives CASSLQLNTEAFF. The full variable domain, its missing parts supplied by reference TRBV7-2 and TRBJ1-1, is GAGVSQSPSNKVTEKGKDVELRCDPISGHTALYWYRQSLGQGLEFLIYFQGNSAPDKSGLPSDRFSAERTGGSVSTLTIQRTQQEDSAVYLCASSLQLNTEAFFGQGTRLTVV.

The chain employs TRBV9 and TRBJ1-2; 7 bases agree with TRBD1. This CDR3 has 16 residues. Germline CDR1 is SGDLS and CDR2 is YYNGEE. Trimming removed 1 base from V and 4 bases from J; junction bases left unmatched: 10. In DNA form, the CDR3 reads TGTGCCAGCAGCGTACGTAGCGGCCGGGACAGCTATGGCTACACCTTC. This translates into CASSVRSGRDSYGYTF.

This clone was counted between two and nine times. The rearrangement joins TRBV19 to TRBJ1-5, with 7 bases that match TRBD1. CDR1 and CDR2 (germline): LNHDA, SQIVND (reference sequence). The junction had 3 bases not matched to a gene; V was cut back by 3 bases and J by 7 bases. The CDR3 consists of 13 residues. The CDR3 DNA is TGTGCCAGTAGTATGGACAGGTTCCAGCCCCAGCATTTT. Encoded protein: CASSMDRFQPQHF.

V usage is TRBV5-1 and J usage is TRBJ1-2; D is perhaps TRBD1 (6 bases). V gave up 4 bases and J gave up 8 bases, with 12 bases separating them. The CDR3 is 12 residues long. Per the germline V gene, CDR1 is SGHRS and CDR2 is YFSETQ. This CDR3 is CASSGGPAGYTF. For the CDR3, the DNA is TGCGCCAGCAGCGGGGGCCCGGCGGGCTACACCTTC.

There are a few counts of this clone. The chain couples TRBV5-1 to TRBJ2-3, with 7 bases that match TRBD1. Trimming removed 0 bases from V and 4 bases from J; junction bases left unmatched: 5. Germline values: CDR1 SGHRS, CDR2 YFSETQ. The CDR3 has 15 residues. CDR3: CASSLGRQGADTQYF. Written as DNA, the CDR3 is TGCGCCAGCAGCTTGGGTCGTCAGGGGGCAGATACGCAGTATTTT.

This chain links TRBV7-2 with TRBJ1-6; 11 bases align to TRBD1. The germline V gene has CDR1 SGHTA and CDR2 FQGNSA. This CDR3 is built from 17 residues. V gave up 1 base and J gave up 6 bases; unmatched junction bases: 5. In nucleotides, the CDR3 is TGTGCCAGCAGCTTAGGGACAGGGGGCTCCCTTAATTCACCCCTCCACTTT. This sequence encodes CASSLGTGGSLNSPLHF. The whole variable domain, remainder taken from reference TRBV7-2 and TRBJ1-6, is GAGVSQSPSNKVTEKGKDVELRCDPISGHTALYWYRQSLGQGLEFLIYFQGNSAPDKSGLPSDRFSAERTGGSVSTLTIQRTQQEDSAVYLCASSLGTGGSLNSPLHFGNGTRLTVT.